The following is a T cell receptor (beta chain) sequence with its context. Its antigen is undetermined. The germline CDR1 and CDR2 sequences are MNHEY and SVGEGT. Trimming at V came to 0 bases and at J to 6 bases, leaving 11 bases not matched to a gene. This CDR3 has 16 residues. Constant-segment primers and 5'RACE yielded cDNA libraries for TCR alpha and TCR beta, each carrying sample barcodes and UMIs. TCRdb re-called the 5' RACE reads through MiXCR, storing one row per CDR3 protein. The table shows tens of thousands of distinct CDR3 sequences, with about 27% occurring only once. The sample belongs to a study of T-cell memory formation after mild COVID-19. Overall study findings and caveats: The appearance of some responding clones in pre-infection memory suggested that cross-reactive memory joined. The second-wave clones peaking on day 37 were not confirmed as SARS-CoV-2-specific.

Sample: PBMCs or a T cell subset sorted from them (not recorded which). The chain uses TRBV6-2 or TRBV6-3 and TRBJ2-7; TRBD1 aligns across 7 bases. This clonotype originated in a man aged 18 to 30 who had mild COVID-19 (a few samples of this study predate the infection). Cell type and time point are not known. The CDR3 nucleotides are TGTGCCAGCAGTTACTCGAGAGGGGGCCCGGGTGGCGAGCAGTACTTC. Amino acids: CASSYSRGGPGGEQYF.